The clone carrying this TCR beta chain was counted many times. With a J-beta primer mix and a sample-barcoded 5' primer, a second PCR ran about 6 to 11 cycles. TCRdb itself ran the 5' RACE reads through MiXCR, one entry per CDR3 protein. Here the sample spans approximately 490,000 distinct CDR3 sequences, less than 25% being singletons. The sample is drawn from a study of blood T cells in healthy people across ages. The V gene lost 6 bases and the J gene lost 3 bases, with 17 bases spanning the gap. The CDR3 runs 15 residues. The germline V gene encodes CDR1 MNHEY and CDR2 SVGAGI. Researchers isolated at least 6.5 million PBMCs per sample. The sample was also reused in another study, on T cells of mothers and their children. From that study: Donation came from three healthy Caucasian mothers together with their six children. With unrelated pairs as the comparison, related mother-child pairs had a slightly higher overlap that was not significant.

Source material: blood. This receptor was obtained from a boy aged 5 to 17 in good health. The chain recombines TRBV6-5 with TRBJ1-2; D is ambiguous. CDR3 nucleotides: TGTGCCAGCAGGAGGGAGCCGGGGTCCTACTATGGCTACACCTTC. Residues: CASRREPGSYYGYTF.